Following are 15 T cell receptor beta chains from one sample sequenced in a study of OX40 agonist ivuxolimab in advanced cancers. Produced via immunoSEQ multiplex PCR; TCRdb's table is partial and in-frame only. Among around 94,000 clones, approximately 85% were seen once, and the ten largest hold roughly 3.8%. The sample in question was CD4+ or CD8+ T cells sorted from blood, obtained in a trial of the OX40 agonist ivuxolimab. Every receptor here comes from an adult with an advanced solid tumor such as melanoma, head and neck, liver or kidney cancer.

This chain links TRBV5-1 with TRBJ2-5; 8 bases are a match to TRBD2. The V segment lost 2 bases and the J segment 5 bases; nucleotides outside the gene matches: 14. This CDR3 is built from 17 residues. Germline CDR1 and CDR2: SGHRS and YFSETQ. The CDR3 coding sequence is TGCGCCAGCAGCTTTCCCGGACTAGCAAGCCGCGGGGAGACCCAGTACTTC. Protein product: CASSFPGLASRGETQYF.

V gene TRBV20-1 combines with J gene TRBJ2-2; D is ambiguous. The V gene's germline CDR1 is DFQATT and CDR2 SNEGSKA (reference sequence). This CDR3 region has 11 residues. Trimming took off 5 bases at V and 2 bases at J, with 3 bases between the two ends. In DNA form, the CDR3 reads TGCAGTGCTGAAAACACCGGGGAGCTGTTTTTT. Protein product: CSAENTGELFF.

This clone turned up a few times. This chain joins TRBV14 and TRBJ2-7; 9 bases align to TRBD1. The CDR3 contains 14 residues. Trimming at V came to 4 bases and at J to 4 bases, leaving 5 bases not matched to a gene. The germline CDR1 and CDR2 sequences are SGHDN and FVKESK. The CDR3 DNA is TGTGCCAGCAGCCTCTCCGGACAGGGGTACGAGCAGTACTTC. It encodes CASSLSGQGYEQYF.

The chain combines TRBV30 with TRBJ1-2; D is perhaps TRBD1 (6 bases). The V gene lost 2 bases and the J gene lost 8 bases, with 21 bases spanning the gap. The CDR3 is 15 residues long. Germline V gene data show CDR1 as GTSNPN and CDR2 as SVGIG (reference sequence). The CDR3 loop reads CAWSPKLGRGEGYTF. Written as DNA, the CDR3 is TGTGCCTGGAGTCCTAAGCTAGGCAGGGGAGAGGGCTACACCTTC.

The chain couples TRBV9 to TRBJ2-5; D is possibly TRBD1 (5 bases). Germline loops: CDR1 SGDLS, CDR2 YYNGEE. Between the trimmed V and J ends, which lost 4 bases and 5 bases, there was a span of 15 bases. This CDR3 region has 14 residues. The CDR3 DNA reads TGTGCCAGCAGCCCGATCCAGGGCTTCGAGACCCAGTACTTC. Translating it yields CASSPIQGFETQYF.

This sequence joins TRBV5-1 and TRBJ2-5; possibly TRBD1 for D (5 bases). The DNA end is more similar to TRBJ2-7, so the J call may be wrong. Germline V lookup: CDR1 SGHRS, CDR2 YFSETQ. This CDR3 comprises 14 residues. CDR3 in amino acids: CASSLDGQSYEQYF. CDR3 sequence (DNA): TGCGCCAGCAGCTTGGACGGACAATCCTACGAGCAGTACTTC.

This clone was picked up one time. The chain employs TRBV5-4 and TRBJ2-3, with D perhaps matching TRBD2 (5 bases). V was cut by 2 bases and J by 3 bases, with 10 bases left in between. Germline V lookup: CDR1 SGHNT, CDR2 YYREEE (reference sequence). The CDR3 loop spans 14 amino acids. The CDR3 loop reads CASSLYGITDTQYF. CDR3 nucleotides: TGTGCCAGCAGCTTATACGGGATAACAGATACGCAGTATTTT.

V and J are TRBV28 and TRBJ2-1; 8 nucleotides agree with TRBD2. The germline V gene encodes CDR1 MDHEN and CDR2 SYDVKM. V dropped 6 bases and J dropped 8; count of bases not matched to a gene: 9. The CDR3 contains 14 residues. CDR3: CASRTGTSFYEQFF. For the CDR3, the DNA is TGTGCCAGCAGGACCGGGACTAGTTTCTATGAGCAGTTCTTC.

The chain combines TRBV7-9 with TRBJ1-2; D ambiguous. Germline V gene data show CDR1 as SEHNR and CDR2 as FQNEAQ (reference sequence). CDR3 length: 16 residues. The V end was cut by 5 bases, the J end by 4 bases, with 20 bases between. The CDR3 nucleotides read TGTGCCAGCAGCAGACCCACCTCGGGCGACTTCTATGGCTACACCTTC. Its protein product is CASSRPTSGDFYGYTF. Full variable domain (outside the CDR3, taken from reference TRBV7-9 and TRBJ1-2): DTGVSQNPRHKITKRGQNVTFRCDPISEHNRLYWYRQTLGQGPEFLTYFQNEAQLEKSRLLSDRFSAERPKGSFSTLEIQRTEQGDSAMYLCASSRPTSGDFYGYTFGSGTRLTVV.

A single count supports this clone. This chain connects TRBV4-1 to TRBJ1-2; possibly TRBD1 for D (5 bases). V gave up 2 bases and J gave up 6 bases, with 13 bases separating them. The CDR3 has 14 amino acids. Germline CDR1 MGHRA, CDR2 YSYEKL. The CDR3 DNA follows: TGCGCCAGCAGCCAATCCGGGACGGAGAATGGCTACACCTTC. Translation gives CASSQSGTENGYTF.

The chain employs TRBV20-1 and TRBJ2-3; D not resolved. The germline V and J ends were trimmed by 6 bases and 4 bases, with 5 bases remaining between them. Germline lookup yields CDR1 DFQATT and CDR2 SNEGSKA (reference sequence). CDR3 length equals 10 residues. The CDR3 nucleotides read TGCAGTGCCGCGGCAGATACGCAGTATTTT. Its translation is CSAAADTQYF.

V usage is TRBV9 and J usage is TRBJ1-4, with 11 bases that match TRBD1. This CDR3 is 14 amino acids long. CDR1 and CDR2 (germline): SGDLS, YYNGEE. The V segment lost 3 bases and the J segment 7 bases; nucleotides outside the gene matches: 2. CDR3 nucleotides: TGTGCCAGCAGCGCGGGGACAGGGGGTGAAAAACTGTTTTTT. Its translation: CASSAGTGGEKLFF. Full variable domain (remainder filled in from reference TRBV9 and TRBJ1-4): DSGVTQTPKHLITATGQRVTLRCSPRSGDLSVYWYQQSLDQGLQFLIQYYNGEERAKGNILERFSAQQFPDLHSELNLSSLELGDSALYFCASSAGTGGEKLFFGSGTQLSVL.

The chain employs TRBV4-2 and TRBJ2-7; D is perhaps TRBD1 or TRBD2 (5 bases each). V was shortened by 3 bases and J by 3 bases, with 12 bases between the two germline ends. The CDR3 runs to 14 residues. Germline lookup yields CDR1 LGHNA and CDR2 YNFKEQ. Written as DNA, the CDR3 is TGTGCCAGCAGCCAGAGGGGACCGGACTACGAGCAGTACTTC. Amino acid sequence: CASSQRGPDYEQYF.

This chain uses TRBV10-3 with TRBJ2-1; 10 bases are a match to TRBD2. This CDR3 has 17 residues. After removal of 3 bases from V and 7 bases from J, the junction contained 12 bases not matched to a gene. Germline V CDR1 and CDR2: ENHRY, SYGVKD. The CDR3 nucleotides read TGTGCCATCAGTGAAGGGACTACAGCGGGAGGGCCGAATGAGCAGTTCTTC. It encodes CAISEGTTAGGPNEQFF.

The chain couples TRBV6-1 to TRBJ1-1, with D perhaps TRBD1 (6 bases). CDR1 MNHNS and CDR2 SASEGT come from the germline V gene. The CDR3 contains 16 residues. The V gene lost 3 bases and the J gene lost 1 base, with 15 bases spanning the gap. CDR3 loop: CASSDSVWGANTEAFF. CDR3 bases: TGTGCCAGCAGTGATTCGGTGTGGGGGGCGAACACTGAAGCTTTCTTT.